The 27 T cell receptor beta chains listed next were all sequenced from one sample in a study of lung T cells in sarcoidosis with Löfgren's syndrome. MiXCR, run by TCRdb on the reads, gives a single entry per CDR3 protein. The sample lists several thousand distinct CDR3 sequences, around a sixth seen once, with under 7.5% in the top ten. The sequencing sample was made of CD4+ T cells from bronchoalveolar lavage. These TCRs come from a human donor with sarcoidosis (Löfgren's syndrome or another form), or a control subject (not recorded which).

This clonotype is medium-sized by share. J is TRBJ2-5 and V is TRBV2, with D tentatively TRBD1 (6 bases). Looked up from germline, CDR1 is SNHLY and CDR2 is FYNNEI. V shed 0 bases and J shed 5 bases, with 10 bases lying between them. The CDR3 is 14 amino acids. CDR3 coding DNA: TGTGCCAGCAGTGAAGCAACAGGGCGTGAGACCCAGTACTTC. Protein product: CASSEATGRETQYF.

Remarks on this clonotype: A read error is possible here, since a much larger clone lies one base away. The chain employs TRBV9 and TRBJ2-3, with 10 nucleotides matching TRBD2. This CDR3 has 16 residues. The germline V gene encodes CDR1 SGDLS and CDR2 YYNGEE. The CDR3 here is CASSASSGRGTGTQYF. Here the CDR3 DNA reads TGTGCCAGCAGCGCTTCTAGCGGGAGAGGGACAGGTACGCAGTATTTT.

V gene TRBV20-1 combines with J gene TRBJ2-5; the D call may be TRBD1 or TRBD2 (5 bases each). The CDR3 sequence is 17 residues long. The V gene's germline CDR1 is DFQATT and CDR2 SNEGSKA (reference sequence). Trimming took off 5 bases at V and 5 bases at J, with 27 bases between the two ends. The CDR3 nucleotides read TGCAGTGCTGTCAACCCAAACTGGGACCTAGGGATCGAGACCCAGTACTTC. Encoded protein: CSAVNPNWDLGIETQYF.

By its share, this clonotype is medium-sized. The chain employs TRBV19 and TRBJ1-1, with 7 bases lining up with TRBD1. V gave up 9 bases and J gave up 0 bases; unmatched junction bases: 7. The CDR3 totals 14 residues. The germline V gene encodes CDR1 LNHDA and CDR2 SQIVND (reference sequence). In DNA form, the CDR3 reads TGTGCCAGCAGGGGGAAGTCCATGAACACTGAAGCTTTCTTT. This encodes CASRGKSMNTEAFF.

This clonotype rates as medium-sized (0.01 to 0.1%). The chain uses TRBV7-3 and TRBJ1-1; 10 positions agree with TRBD1. Trimming removed 5 bases from V and 6 bases from J; junction bases left unmatched: 6. CDR3 size: 14 residues. Germline V gives CDR1 SGHTA, CDR2 FQGTGA. The CDR3 DNA is TGTGCCAGCAGCACGGGACAGGGGCGTGCTGAAGCTTTCTTT. Translation: CASSTGQGRAEAFF.

By sample fraction, this clonotype is medium-sized. The rearrangement uses TRBV6-1 and TRBJ1-1, with 7 bases identical to TRBD1. The V gene's germline CDR1 is MNHNS and CDR2 SASEGT. V lost 5 bases, J lost 2 bases, and 5 bases stayed unmatched. The CDR3 length is 14 residues. The CDR3 DNA reads as TGTGCCAGCAGTTCGGGACAGCTAAACACTGAAGCTTTCTTT. This encodes CASSSGQLNTEAFF.

This chain joins TRBV18 and TRBJ1-2, with 8 bases aligning to TRBD1. Germline V lookup: CDR1 KGHSH, CDR2 LQKENI. CDR3 length: 17 residues. The V gene end was trimmed by 2 bases and the J gene end by 6 bases; junction bases not matched to a gene: 14. CDR3 DNA: TGTGCCAGCTCACCAGCTCGCGTTGCGGCAGGGGGCGATGGCTACACCTTC. This encodes CASSPARVAAGGDGYTF.

This clonotype is termed large. The chain carries TRBV20-1 and TRBJ2-5, with 8 bases matching TRBD2. The CDR3 contains 15 residues. Looked up from germline, CDR1 is DFQATT and CDR2 is SNEGSKA (reference sequence). V lost 3 bases and J lost 4; bases outside the gene matches: 10. The DNA for the CDR3 is TGCAGTGCTAGTAAGGGAGCGGCGGGAGGAGAGACCCAGTACTTC. This codes for CSASKGAAGGETQYF.

The genes are TRBV4-2 and TRBJ1-1; possibly TRBD1 for D (5 bases). This CDR3 spans 13 amino acids. Per the germline V gene, CDR1 is LGHNA and CDR2 is YNFKEQ. Deletions cut 1 base from V and 7 bases from J, with 10 bases between. CDR3 region: CASSQGLGGEAFF. The CDR3 DNA is TGTGCCAGCAGCCAAGGGCTCGGGGGTGAAGCTTTCTTT.

This clonotype has a handful of counts. The rearrangement uses TRBV9 and TRBJ1-3, with 7 bases fitting TRBD1. There are 15 residues in the CDR3. V lost 4 bases and J lost 8; bases outside the gene matches: 12. Germline V gene data show CDR1 as SGDLS and CDR2 as YYNGEE. DNA for the CDR3: TGTGCCAGCAGCCGAAGTATGAGACAGGGCGACACCATATATTTT. As protein: CASSRSMRQGDTIYF.

For this clonotype: Being one base from a much bigger clone, this may be a read error. V usage is TRBV7-9 and J usage is TRBJ1-5; 8 positions agree with TRBD1. Trimming cost V 4 bases and J 5 bases; bases outside gene matches: 10. The CDR3 runs 16 residues. Germline CDR1 SEHNR, CDR2 FQNEAQ (reference sequence). CDR3 nucleotide sequence: TGTGCCAGCAGCTCGGGGACAGGTGGTGGGGATCAGCCCCAGCATTTT. Protein: CASSSGTGGGDQPQHF.

This clonotype was counted only a few times. No conserved phenylalanine or tryptophan ends this CDR3, so it is likely a read error. The V gene is TRBV20-1, the J gene TRBJ1-1; 10 bases agree with TRBD1. Germline-derived CDR1 and CDR2 are DFQATT and SNEGSKA (reference sequence). Unmatched junction bases numbered 15, after V lost 0 bases and J lost 5 bases. This CDR3 has 18 amino acids. In nucleotides, the CDR3 is TGCAGTGCTAGAGATCGCCTTAAGGGACAGGGGTCGCAAACTGAAGCTTTCCTT. This sequence encodes CSARDRLKGQGSQTEAFL.

In its sample, this clonotype is large. This chain links TRBV12-3 or TRBV12-4 with TRBJ1-5, with no clear D. V gave up 5 bases and J gave up 6 bases, with 11 bases separating them. CDR3 size: 13 residues. In DNA, the CDR3 is TGTGCCAGCAGTCTCCTAGAAGCTCAGCCCCAGCATTTT. It translates to CASSLLEAQPQHF.

With regard to this clonotype: At one boundary the junction diverges from the germline segment, which might be a read error. This chain uses TRBV7-2 with TRBJ2-6, with 8 bases identical to TRBD2. CDR1 SGHTA and CDR2 FQGNSA come from the germline V gene. The CDR3 totals 19 residues. The CDR3 coding sequence is TGTGCCAGCGGCTTACAAGCGCAGGGCGTAGCGGGAGGGGCCAACGTCCTGACTTTC. Translated: CASGLQAQGVAGGANVLTF.

With regard to this clonotype: Since the CDR3 does not end with the conserved phenylalanine or tryptophan, this likely comes from a read error. V usage is TRBV2 and J usage is TRBJ2-5; D is uncertain. There are 14 residues in the CDR3. CDR1 is SNHLY and CDR2 is FYNNEI in the germline V gene. CDR3 in DNA: TGTGCCTGCAGTGAAGCGACCGGCCGGGAGACCCAGTACTTA. Translating gives CACSEATGRETQYL.

This clonotype is classed as medium-sized. The rearrangement uses TRBV20-1 and TRBJ2-7, with D maybe TRBD2 (5 bases). The germline CDR1 and CDR2 sequences are DFQATT and SNEGSKA (reference sequence). V dropped 4 bases and J dropped 3 bases, with 16 bases sitting between them. The CDR3 length is 14 residues. CDR3 residues: CSAIGVETNYEQYF. In DNA, the CDR3 is TGCAGTGCTATAGGTGTAGAGACTAACTACGAGCAGTACTTC.

Ten or more counts support this clonotype. The chain couples TRBV2 to TRBJ2-7; 8 bases align to TRBD2. The CDR3 is 13 residues long. V trimming: 4 bases; J trimming: 5 bases; junction bases outside the gene matches: 4. From germline, CDR1 is SNHLY and CDR2 FYNNEI. CDR3 nucleotides: TGTGCCAGCAGTGTGACTAGCGATAACGAGCAGTACGTC. Translating gives CASSVTSDNEQYV.

About this clonotype: Its ends do not fully match the called genes, so a read error is possible. V usage is TRBV20-1 and J usage is TRBJ1-1; a possible D gene is TRBD1 (5 bases). Germline assignment: CDR1 DFQATT and CDR2 SNEGSKA (reference sequence). CDR3 size: 12 residues. Here the CDR3 reads CGAKKGTSEAFF. CDR3 DNA sequence: TGCGGTGCAAAGAAAGGGACTTCTGAAGCTTTCTTT.

Ten or more counts support this clonotype. The chain has TRBV9 and TRBJ2-3, with a weak D call TRBD2 (5 bases). The CDR3 has 14 amino acids. V dropped 3 bases and J dropped 10 bases, with 18 bases sitting between them. Germline V gene lookup returns CDR1 SGDLS and CDR2 YYNGEE. CDR3 bases: TGTGCCAGCAGCGAAACAAACGGAGGCGGTGCGCAGTATTTT. It specifies CASSETNGGGAQYF.

This clonotype ranks as medium-sized. The chain has TRBV6-1 and TRBJ1-2; D not certain. CDR3 size: 14 residues. Looked up from germline, CDR1 is MNHNS and CDR2 is SASEGT. Trimming took 5 bases from V and 0 from J, leaving 10 bases between them. The CDR3 DNA sequence: TGTGCCAGCAGTTTCCAGGTTGCTAACTATGGCTACACCTTC. This gives the protein CASSFQVANYGYTF.

By share, this clonotype ranks as medium-sized. J is TRBJ1-2 and V is TRBV27, with D hard to call. The V gene lost 3 bases and the J gene lost 7 bases, with 18 bases spanning the gap. Per the germline V gene, CDR1 is MNHEY and CDR2 is SMNVEV (reference sequence). CDR3 length: 15 residues. The CDR3 protein is CASSFTRTALGGYTF. The CDR3 bases are TGTGCCAGCAGTTTCACACGGACTGCCTTGGGTGGCTACACCTTC.

By share of the sample, this clonotype is medium-sized. The chain recombines TRBV5-1 with TRBJ2-7, with a possible D match to TRBD2 (5 bases). This CDR3 contains 14 residues. The V gene lost 5 bases and the J gene lost 6 bases, with 18 bases spanning the gap. Germline CDR1 and CDR2: SGHRS and YFSETQ. CDR3 DNA: TGCGCCAGCAGACTCGATAGCGAAGTCTCCGAGCAGTACTTC. It specifies CASRLDSEVSEQYF.

This rearrangement joins TRBV5-4 to TRBJ2-1; a weak D match, TRBD2 (7 bases). The CDR3 is 14 amino acids. V dropped 6 bases and J dropped 8 bases, with 18 bases sitting between them. Germline V lookup: CDR1 SGHNT, CDR2 YYREEE (reference sequence). CDR3 nucleotides: TGTGCCAGCAACGTTCGGCGGGGGCCCGATGAGCAGTTCTTC. Amino acids: CASNVRRGPDEQFF.

This clonotype is labeled as medium-sized (0.01 to 0.1%). The chain uses TRBV7-3 and TRBJ1-1; no clear D gene. The CDR3 has 15 amino acids. Trimming pared 0 bases from V and 1 base from J, leaving 9 bases between. Germline V lookup: CDR1 SGHTA, CDR2 FQGTGA. Here the CDR3 reads CASSLTGGWNTEAFF. CDR3 coding DNA: TGTGCCAGCAGCTTAACGGGCGGGTGGAACACTGAAGCTTTCTTT. The whole variable domain, filled in from reference TRBV7-3 and TRBJ1-1, reads GAGVSQTPSNKVTEKGKYVELRCDPISGHTALYWYRQSLGQGPEFLIYFQGTGAADDSGLPNDRFFAVRPEGSVSTLKIQRTERGDSAVYLCASSLTGGWNTEAFFGQGTRLTVV.

This clonotype rates as large. The genes are TRBV19 and TRBJ1-5; D ambiguous. Germline V gene data show CDR1 as LNHDA and CDR2 as SQIVND (reference sequence). The germline V and J ends were trimmed by 7 bases and 6 bases, with 13 bases remaining between them. CDR3 size: 13 residues. CDR3: CASIGSNGQPQHF. The CDR3 DNA reads TGTGCCAGTATCGGGAGTAATGGTCAGCCCCAGCATTTT.

By proportion, this clonotype is medium-sized. V is TRBV18 and J is TRBJ1-1; TRBD1 agrees at 7 bases. The CDR3 spans 14 residues. Looked up from germline, CDR1 is KGHSH and CDR2 is LQKENI. Trimming cost V 6 bases and J 5 bases; bases outside gene matches: 9. Here the CDR3 reads CASSPNRGGTEAFF. For the CDR3, the DNA is TGTGCCAGCTCGCCTAACAGGGGAGGGACTGAAGCTTTCTTT.

The gene calls are TRBV20-1 and TRBJ1-5, with 7 bases identical to TRBD1. The CDR3 sequence is 12 residues long. The germline CDR1 and CDR2 sequences are DFQATT and SNEGSKA (reference sequence). V lost 7 bases and J lost 9; bases outside the gene matches: 9. CDR3 nucleotides: TGCAGTGTTCAAGACAGGGTTCGGCCCCAGCATTTT. Its translation: CSVQDRVRPQHF.